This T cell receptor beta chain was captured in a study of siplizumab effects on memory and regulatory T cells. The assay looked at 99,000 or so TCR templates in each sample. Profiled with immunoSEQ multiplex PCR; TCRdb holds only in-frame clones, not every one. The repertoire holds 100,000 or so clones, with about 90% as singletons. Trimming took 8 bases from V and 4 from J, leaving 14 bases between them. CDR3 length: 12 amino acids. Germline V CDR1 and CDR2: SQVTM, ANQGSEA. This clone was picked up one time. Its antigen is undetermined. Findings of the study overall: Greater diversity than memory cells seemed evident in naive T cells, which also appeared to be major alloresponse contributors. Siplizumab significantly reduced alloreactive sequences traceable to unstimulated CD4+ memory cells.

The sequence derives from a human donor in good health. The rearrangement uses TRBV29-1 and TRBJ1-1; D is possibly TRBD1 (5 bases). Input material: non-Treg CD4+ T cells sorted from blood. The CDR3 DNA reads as TGCAGCCTCGGGGGTCGATCCACTGAAGCTTTCTTT. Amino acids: CSLGGRSTEAFF.